This TCR beta chain originates from a study of chronic HIV infection and antiretroviral therapy (dated by TCRdb to 2013 to 2016). In this sample, this clonotype turned up many times. Its antigen specificity is not known. No qualities accompany the bases; no much larger clone lies one base away. Including the terminal cysteine and phenylalanine, the CDR3 comprises 15 residues. Just the 45-base CDR3 DNA is kept, in frame starting at base 1. Trimming removed 3 bases from V and 4 bases from J; the gene matches leave 5 bases unexplained. From a lookup of the germline V gene (reference sequence), CDR1 and CDR2 are DFQATT and SNEGSKA. The method behind the library was 5' RACE. Instrument on record: Illumina MiSeq. Clones were called with MiXCR by TCRdb after fastp trimmed the public reads at Q25, and only in-frame beta chains were retained. Rows with a matching CDR3 protein are joined into one entry that keeps the most common DNA and genes. For this sample the table gives 30,000 or so distinct CDR3 sequences, of which over 7% were detected only once. The ten most abundant clones make up roughly 2.7% of the sample.

The rearranged chain carries TRBV20-1 and TRBJ2-1; TRBD1 lines up with 11 middle nucleotides. Sequenced input: peripheral blood. This TCR was sampled from an adult who had HIV and had not received antiretroviral therapy, or was an uninfected healthy control (not recorded which). The sequenced DNA is TGCAGTGCTAGGGAGGACAGGGGGCTGTACAATGAGCAGTTCTTC. Translated, it reads CSAREDRGLYNEQFF.